These 25 T cell receptor beta chains share one sample of origin, sequenced in a study of Graves' ophthalmopathy and Graves' hyperthyroidism. CDR3 regions of TCR beta were amplified from RNA transcripts. Scientists carried out first-round RT-PCR using HTBI primers and then a second-round multiplex PCR. TCRdb passed the multiplex PCR reads through MiXCR, listing each CDR3 protein once. The table records hundreds of thousands of distinct CDR3 sequences, roughly 41% of them present only once. Sequenced sample: peripheral blood. The origin of the receptors is an adult man with Graves' ophthalmopathy.

The chain has TRBV10-3 and TRBJ2-2, with 8 bases matching TRBD1. Germline values: CDR1 ENHRY, CDR2 SYGVKD. The CDR3 has 15 residues. The V gene end was trimmed by 6 bases and the J gene end by 0 bases; junction bases not matched to a gene: 3. The CDR3 coding sequence is TGTGCCATCAGCTTACAGGGGGCGAACACCGGGGAGCTGTTTTTT. Its protein is CAISLQGANTGELFF.

The CDR3 nucleotides are TGCAGTGCTAATATCGCCAACGTCCTGACTTTC. Residues: CSANIANVLTF. This rearrangement joins TRBV20-1 to TRBJ2-6; no reliable D call. Germline V gene lookup returns CDR1 DFQATT and CDR2 SNEGSKA (reference sequence). Trimming took off 4 bases at V and 7 bases at J, with 5 bases between the two ends. The CDR3 contains 11 residues.

This chain links TRBV7-8 with TRBJ2-7; D is ambiguous. Looked up from germline, CDR1 is SGHVS and CDR2 is FQNEAQ. Trimming pared 1 base from V and 7 bases from J, leaving 11 bases between. This CDR3 contains 13 residues. Written as DNA, the CDR3 is TGTGCCAGCAGCTTAGTGGGGTCCGGGGAGCAGTACTTC. It codes for CASSLVGSGEQYF.

The chain couples TRBV10-3 to TRBJ2-2; no firm D call. The ends were cut back, 6 bases at V and 2 bases at J, with 13 bases in the middle. Looked up from germline, CDR1 is ENHRY and CDR2 is SYGVKD. This CDR3 has 15 amino acids. CDR3 in DNA: TGTGCCATCAGGGACCGGGCCGCCAACACCGGGGAGCTGTTTTTT. It yields the protein CAIRDRAANTGELFF.

As regards this clonotype: This may arise from a read error, as a much more abundant clone is one base away. This rearrangement joins TRBV5-1 to TRBJ1-2, with a tentative D call TRBD1 (5 bases). Looked up from germline, CDR1 is SGHRS and CDR2 is YFSETQ. This CDR3 spans 12 amino acids. CDR3 in DNA: TGCGCCAGCAGGGGGCAGGACGGTGGCCACACCTTC. It encodes CASRGQDGGHTF.

The chain recombines TRBV20-1 with TRBJ2-5; D assignment may be TRBD1 or TRBD2 (5 bases each). Germline loops: CDR1 DFQATT, CDR2 SNEGSKA (reference sequence). The CDR3 extends over 15 amino acids. V lost 6 bases to trimming and J lost 5 bases, with 22 bases between them. CDR3 loop: CSATDPGTLGETQYF. CDR3 nucleotides: TGCAGTGCCACGGACCCCGGGACCTTAGGGGAGACCCAGTACTTC.

In this sample, this clonotype turned up many times. This chain connects TRBV19 to TRBJ1-2; D ambiguous. The V gene's germline CDR1 is LNHDA and CDR2 SQIVND (reference sequence). The germline V and J ends were trimmed by 5 bases and 3 bases, with 1 base remaining between them. The CDR3 runs to 10 residues. The CDR3 DNA reads TGTGCCAGTAGTGACTATGGCTACACCTTC. Its translation: CASSDYGYTF. Using reference TRBV19 and TRBJ1-2 for the parts outside the CDR3, the full variable domain is DGGITQSPKYLFRKEGQNVTLSCEQNLNHDAMYWYRQDPGQGLRLIYYSQIVNDFQKGDIAEGYSVSREKKESFPLTVTSAQKNPTAFYLCASSDYGYTFGSGTRLTVV.

The chain recombines TRBV12-3 or TRBV12-4 with TRBJ1-4; tentatively, D is TRBD1 (5 bases). V was shortened by 6 bases and J by 4 bases, with 18 bases between the two germline ends. This CDR3 is built from 16 residues. CDR3 in amino acids: CASRITGTGFNEKLFF. CDR3 DNA sequence: TGTGCCAGCAGGATAACCGGGACGGGCTTTAATGAAAAACTGTTTTTT.

V usage is TRBV7-2 and J usage is TRBJ2-2; 10 bases are shared with TRBD2. Germline CDR1 and CDR2: SGHTA and FQGNSA. J gave up 4 bases and V 7 bases, and 6 bases lay outside the gene matches. This CDR3 has 15 amino acids. CDR3 bases: TGTGCCAGCAACCTAGCGGGAGTATCCACCGGGGAGCTGTTTTTT. Amino acids: CASNLAGVSTGELFF.

This clonotype was seen ten or more times. The CDR3 DNA reads TGTGCCAGCAGTTTTCCAGGGGATGGCTACACCTTC. Its protein product is CASSFPGDGYTF. V gene TRBV12-3 or TRBV12-4 combines with J gene TRBJ1-2, with a possible D match to TRBD1 (6 bases). Deletions cut 3 bases from V and 6 bases from J, with 8 bases between. The CDR3 covers 12 residues.

To note about this clonotype: The CDR3 ends on some other residue instead of the conserved phenylalanine or tryptophan, so this is likely a read error. The chain is built from TRBV29-1 and TRBJ1-2; a weak D match, TRBD1 (5 bases). Per germline, CDR1 SQVTM and CDR2 ANQGSEA. Trimming took off 2 bases at V and 2 bases at J, with 6 bases between the two ends. This CDR3 spans 12 amino acids. The CDR3 bases are TGCAGCGTTGAACACAGGAACTATGGCTACACCTTG. This translates into CSVEHRNYGYTL.

There are many counts of this clonotype. The chain recombines TRBV16 with TRBJ1-5, with a weak D call TRBD1 (5 bases). V was clipped by 4 bases and J by 7 bases, with 17 bases between them. This CDR3 is built from 15 residues. The germline CDR1 and CDR2 sequences are KGHSY and FQNENV. The CDR3 is CASSPVRGVGQPQHF. The CDR3 region has the DNA TGTGCCAGCAGCCCAGTGAGAGGGGTGGGGCAGCCCCAGCATTTT.

The sample holds a few counts of this clonotype. The rearrangement joins TRBV7-2 to TRBJ2-7; 12 bases are shared with TRBD2. After removal of 5 bases from V and 0 bases from J, the junction contained 8 bases not matched to a gene. The germline V gene encodes CDR1 SGHTA and CDR2 FQGNSA. This CDR3 contains 17 residues. For the CDR3, the DNA is TGTGCCAGCAGCCGCCAACTGACTAGCGGGAGCTCCTACGAGCAGTACTTC. Translating gives CASSRQLTSGSSYEQYF.

In DNA form, the CDR3 reads TGTGCCAGCAGCTTGGGTGACTTGACGTGGGGCGGGGAGCTGTTTTTT. This translates into CASSLGDLTWGGELFF. J is TRBJ2-2 and V is TRBV7-9; D gene unclear. The CDR3 extends over 16 amino acids. The V gene lost 3 bases and the J gene lost 7 bases, with 18 bases spanning the gap. Germline V gene data show CDR1 as SEHNR and CDR2 as FQNEAQ (reference sequence). Full variable domain (outside the CDR3, taken from reference TRBV7-9 and TRBJ2-2): DTGVSQNPRHKITKRGQNVTFRCDPISEHNRLYWYRQTLGQGPEFLTYFQNEAQLEKSRLLSDRFSAERPKGSFSTLEIQRTEQGDSAMYLCASSLGDLTWGGELFFGEGSRLTVL.

Notes on this clonotype: At one end, the junction sequence differs from germline, possibly due to a read error. V and J are TRBV10-2 and TRBJ2-7; TRBD2 is a possible D gene (6 bases). Germline V gene data show CDR1 as WSHSY and CDR2 as SAAADI. The CDR3 is 13 amino acids. Written as DNA, the CDR3 is TGTGCCAGCAGCCAAGTGGGGCGGGGCGAGCAGTACTTC. Its protein product is CASSQVGRGEQYF.

The chain has TRBV20-1 and TRBJ2-2; 10 positions agree with TRBD2. J gave up 6 bases and V 0 bases, and 4 bases lay outside the gene matches. The CDR3 runs 15 residues. Per the germline V gene, CDR1 is DFQATT and CDR2 is SNEGSKA (reference sequence). CDR3 nucleotide sequence: TGCAGTGCTAGAGATCATGGGACTAGCGCCGGGGAGCTGTTTTTT. This translates into CSARDHGTSAGELFF.

This clonotype has only a few counts. The rearrangement uses TRBV7-9 and TRBJ2-2, with no clear D. The V end was cut by 5 bases, the J end by 6 bases, with 13 bases between. CDR3 size: 14 residues. Germline V gene lookup returns CDR1 SEHNR and CDR2 FQNEAQ (reference sequence). DNA of the CDR3: TGTGCCAGCAGCGTAGATACGGGTGCCGGGGAGCTGTTTTTT. The encoded protein is CASSVDTGAGELFF.

The V call is TRBV7-8, the J call TRBJ1-6; a possible D gene is TRBD1 (6 bases). Germline values: CDR1 SGHVS, CDR2 FQNEAQ. Trimming left V 5 bases short and J 9 bases short, with 20 bases between. This CDR3 has 16 residues. This CDR3 reads CASSQDGGAIRSPLHF. The CDR3 nucleotides are TGTGCCAGCAGCCAGGACGGGGGCGCGATTCGTTCACCCCTCCACTTT.

This clonotype was counted many times. The chain combines TRBV9 with TRBJ1-4; TRBD1 is a possible D gene (6 bases). The CDR3 sequence is 13 residues long. Between the trimmed V and J ends, which lost 3 bases and 6 bases, there was a span of 9 bases. Germline V CDR1 and CDR2: SGDLS, YYNGEE. In DNA form, the CDR3 reads TGTGCCAGCAGCGATCGACAGGATGAAAAACTGTTTTTT. This codes for CASSDRQDEKLFF. Full variable domain (rest looked up from reference TRBV9 and TRBJ1-4): DSGVTQTPKHLITATGQRVTLRCSPRSGDLSVYWYQQSLDQGLQFLIQYYNGEERAKGNILERFSAQQFPDLHSELNLSSLELGDSALYFCASSDRQDEKLFFGSGTQLSVL.

This clonotype turned up a few times. The J gene is TRBJ2-7, the V gene TRBV12-3 or TRBV12-4; 7 nucleotides line up with TRBD2. The V gene end was trimmed by 5 bases and the J gene end by 6 bases; junction bases not matched to a gene: 7. This CDR3 contains 13 residues. The CDR3 is CASSPGGRAEQYF. CDR3 DNA: TGTGCCAGCAGTCCCGGGGGGAGGGCCGAGCAGTACTTC.

This rearrangement joins TRBV11-2 to TRBJ1-4, with 7 bases matching TRBD1. The germline CDR1 and CDR2 sequences are SGHAT and FQNNGV. The CDR3 extends over 16 amino acids. Unmatched junction bases numbered 15, after V lost 6 bases and J lost 8 bases. The CDR3 spells CASSSGQSRLLEKLFF. In DNA, the CDR3 is TGTGCCAGCAGTTCGGGACAGTCCCGATTATTAGAAAAACTGTTTTTT. The full variable domain, completed using reference TRBV11-2 and TRBJ1-4, is EAGVAQSPRYKIIEKRQSVAFWCNPISGHATLYWYQQILGQGPKLLIQFQNNGVVDDSQLPKDRFSAERLKGVDSTLKIQPAKLEDSAVYLCASSSGQSRLLEKLFFGSGTQLSVL.

This clonotype showed up many times. The V gene is TRBV6-6, the J gene TRBJ1-1; 8 bases are a match to TRBD1. The trim removed 5 bases at V and 11 bases at J, leaving 10 bases unmatched. The CDR3 is 13 residues long. The V gene's germline CDR1 is MNHNY and CDR2 SVGAGI (reference sequence). CDR3 amino acids: CASSDTGGWKAFF. The CDR3 coding sequence is TGTGCCAGCAGTGATACAGGGGGGTGGAAGGCTTTCTTT.

This clonotype has a handful of counts. The rearrangement links TRBV9 to TRBJ1-5; 12 nucleotides match TRBD1. V dropped 4 bases and J dropped 6; count of bases not matched to a gene: 8. This CDR3 comprises 16 residues. Germline V CDR1 and CDR2: SGDLS, YYNGEE. The DNA for the CDR3 is TGTGCCAGCAGCCCCGGGACAGGGGGCTCGGGTCAGCCCCAGCATTTT. Its translation is CASSPGTGGSGQPQHF.

This chain uses TRBV2 with TRBJ1-4; D not resolved. This CDR3 contains 13 residues. Germline V lookup: CDR1 SNHLY, CDR2 FYNNEI. V was cut by 3 bases and J by 4 bases, with 6 bases left in between. The CDR3 sequence: CASSDPVNEKLFF. CDR3 DNA sequence: TGTGCCAGCAGTGACCCTGTTAATGAAAAACTGTTTTTT.

The chain carries TRBV2 and TRBJ2-7; the D call may be TRBD1 or TRBD2 (5 bases each). There are 14 residues in the CDR3. The V gene lost 10 bases and the J gene lost 3 bases, with 19 bases spanning the gap. Germline assignment: CDR1 SNHLY and CDR2 FYNNEI. CDR3 DNA sequence: TGTGCCATCAAGAGGGGAGACTATGGCTACGAGCAGTACTTC. This sequence encodes CAIKRGDYGYEQYF.